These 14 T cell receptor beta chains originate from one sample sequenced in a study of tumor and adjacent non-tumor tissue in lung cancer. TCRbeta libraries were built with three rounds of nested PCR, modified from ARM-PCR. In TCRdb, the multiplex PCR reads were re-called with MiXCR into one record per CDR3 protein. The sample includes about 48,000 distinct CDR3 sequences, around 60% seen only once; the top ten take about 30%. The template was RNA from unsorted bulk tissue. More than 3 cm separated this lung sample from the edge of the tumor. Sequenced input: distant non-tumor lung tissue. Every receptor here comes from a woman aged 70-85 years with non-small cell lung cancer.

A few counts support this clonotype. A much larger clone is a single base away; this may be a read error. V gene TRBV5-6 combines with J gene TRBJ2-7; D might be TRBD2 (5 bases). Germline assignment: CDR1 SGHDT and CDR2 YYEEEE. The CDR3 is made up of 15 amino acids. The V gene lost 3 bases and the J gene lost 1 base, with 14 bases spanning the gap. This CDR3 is CASSWEQAESYEQYF. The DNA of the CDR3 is TGTGCCAGCAGCTGGGAACAAGCGGAGTCCTACGAGCAGTACTTC.

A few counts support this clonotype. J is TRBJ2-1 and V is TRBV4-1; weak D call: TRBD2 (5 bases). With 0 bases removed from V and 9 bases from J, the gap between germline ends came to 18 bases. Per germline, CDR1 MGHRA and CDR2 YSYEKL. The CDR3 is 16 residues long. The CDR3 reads CASSQEASGSMSEQFF. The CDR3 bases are TGCGCCAGCAGCCAAGAGGCTAGTGGGAGTATGAGTGAGCAGTTCTTC.

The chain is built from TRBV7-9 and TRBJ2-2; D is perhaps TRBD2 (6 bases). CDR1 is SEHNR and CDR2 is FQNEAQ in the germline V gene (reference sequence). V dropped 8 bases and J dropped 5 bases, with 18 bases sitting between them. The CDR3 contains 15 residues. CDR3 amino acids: CASVIVGGGTGELFF. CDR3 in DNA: TGTGCCAGCGTTATAGTGGGAGGTGGTACCGGGGAGCTGTTTTTT.

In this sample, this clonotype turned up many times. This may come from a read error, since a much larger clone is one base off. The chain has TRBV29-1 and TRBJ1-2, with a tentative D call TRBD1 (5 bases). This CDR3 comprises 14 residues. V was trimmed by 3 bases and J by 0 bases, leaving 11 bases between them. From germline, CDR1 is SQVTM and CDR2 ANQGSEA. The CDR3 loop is CSVDGGDANYGYTF. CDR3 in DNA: TGCAGCGTTGATGGGGGGGACGCTAACTATGGCTACACCTTC.

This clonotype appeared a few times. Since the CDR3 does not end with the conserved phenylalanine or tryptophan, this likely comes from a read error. DNA of the CDR3: TGTGCCAGCAGCTTAGCCCAGGCGGGCAATCAGCCCCAGCATATT. This translates into CASSLAQAGNQPQHI. The chain couples TRBV7-9 to TRBJ1-5; D is ambiguous. The CDR3 has 15 residues. V was cut by 0 bases and J by 2 bases, with 8 bases left in between. Germline V gives CDR1 SEHNR, CDR2 FQNEAQ (reference sequence).

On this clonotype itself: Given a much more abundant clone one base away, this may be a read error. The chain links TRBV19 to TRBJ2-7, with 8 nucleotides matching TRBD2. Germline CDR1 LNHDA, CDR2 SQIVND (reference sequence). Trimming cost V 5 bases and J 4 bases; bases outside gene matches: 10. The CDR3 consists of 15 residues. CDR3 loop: CASSFGKRELYEQYF. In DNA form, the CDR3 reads TGTGCCAGTAGTTTCGGCAAGCGGGAGTTATACGAGCAGTACTTC.

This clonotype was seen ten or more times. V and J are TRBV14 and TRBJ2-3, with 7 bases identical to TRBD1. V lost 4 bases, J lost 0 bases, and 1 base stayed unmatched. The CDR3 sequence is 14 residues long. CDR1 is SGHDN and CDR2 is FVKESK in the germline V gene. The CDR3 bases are TGTGCCAGCAGCCCGGGACAGAGCACAGATACGCAGTATTTT. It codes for CASSPGQSTDTQYF.

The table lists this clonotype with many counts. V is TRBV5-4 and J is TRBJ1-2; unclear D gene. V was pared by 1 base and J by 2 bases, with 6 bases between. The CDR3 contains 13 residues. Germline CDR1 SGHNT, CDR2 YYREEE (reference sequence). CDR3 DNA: TGTGCCAGCAGCTTGAACGGAAACTATGGCTACACCTTC. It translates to CASSLNGNYGYTF.

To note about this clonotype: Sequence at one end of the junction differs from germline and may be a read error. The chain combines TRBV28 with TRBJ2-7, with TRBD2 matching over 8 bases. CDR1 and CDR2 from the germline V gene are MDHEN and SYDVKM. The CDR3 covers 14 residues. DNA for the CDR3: TGTGCCAACAGTCGAACTAGCGGCACCTACGAGCAGTACTTC. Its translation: CANSRTSGTYEQYF.

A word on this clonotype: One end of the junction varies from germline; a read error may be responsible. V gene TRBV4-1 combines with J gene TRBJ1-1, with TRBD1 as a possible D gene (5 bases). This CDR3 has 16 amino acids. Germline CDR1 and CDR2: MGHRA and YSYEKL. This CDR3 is CTSSQVGQGVETEAFF. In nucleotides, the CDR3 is TGCACCAGCAGCCAAGTGGGTCAGGGTGTTGAGACTGAAGCTTTCTTT.

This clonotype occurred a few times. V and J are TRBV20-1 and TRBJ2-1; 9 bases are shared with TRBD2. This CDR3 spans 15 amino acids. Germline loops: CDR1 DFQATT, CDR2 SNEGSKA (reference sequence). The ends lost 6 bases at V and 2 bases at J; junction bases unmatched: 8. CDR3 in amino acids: CSAEISGSPYNEQFF. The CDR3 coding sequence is TGCAGTGCGGAGATTAGCGGGAGCCCCTACAATGAGCAGTTCTTC.

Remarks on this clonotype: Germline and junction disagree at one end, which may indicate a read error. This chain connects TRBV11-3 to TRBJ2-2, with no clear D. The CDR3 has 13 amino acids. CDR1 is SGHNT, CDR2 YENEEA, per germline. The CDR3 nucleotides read TGTGTCAGCAGCACCATTAGGGCCGGGGAGCTGTTTTTT. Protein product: CVSSTIRAGELFF.

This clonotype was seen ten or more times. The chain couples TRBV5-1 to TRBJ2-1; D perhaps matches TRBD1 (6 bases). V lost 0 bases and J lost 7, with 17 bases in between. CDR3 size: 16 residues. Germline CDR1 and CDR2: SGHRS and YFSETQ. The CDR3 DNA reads TGCGCCAGCAGCTTGGACTACGCGGGTACAGGGAATGAGCAGTTCTTC. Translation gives CASSLDYAGTGNEQFF.

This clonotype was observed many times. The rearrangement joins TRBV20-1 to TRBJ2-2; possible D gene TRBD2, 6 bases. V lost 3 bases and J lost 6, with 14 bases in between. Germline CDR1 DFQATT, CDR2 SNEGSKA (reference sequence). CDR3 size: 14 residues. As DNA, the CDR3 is TGCAGTGCTAGCGGTAGGAGGGTTGCCGGGGAGCTGTTTTTT. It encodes CSASGRRVAGELFF.